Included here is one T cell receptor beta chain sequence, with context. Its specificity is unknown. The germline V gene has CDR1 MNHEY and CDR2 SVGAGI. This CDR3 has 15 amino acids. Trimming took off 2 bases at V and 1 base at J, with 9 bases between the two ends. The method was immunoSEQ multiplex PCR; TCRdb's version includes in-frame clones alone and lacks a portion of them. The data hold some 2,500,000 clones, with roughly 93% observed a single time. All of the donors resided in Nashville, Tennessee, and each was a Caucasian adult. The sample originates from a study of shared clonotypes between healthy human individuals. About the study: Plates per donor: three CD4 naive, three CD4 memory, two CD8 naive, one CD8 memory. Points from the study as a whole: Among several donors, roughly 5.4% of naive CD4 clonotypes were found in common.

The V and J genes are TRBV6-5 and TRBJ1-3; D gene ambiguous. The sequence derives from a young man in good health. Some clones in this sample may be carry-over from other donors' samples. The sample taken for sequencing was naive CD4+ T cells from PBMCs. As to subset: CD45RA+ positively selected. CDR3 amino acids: CASSYQRESGNTIYF. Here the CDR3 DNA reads TGTGCCAGCAGTTACCAGCGGGAGTCTGGAAACACCATATATTTT.